This T cell receptor beta chain derives from a study of cytomegalovirus exposure and HLA in healthy donors. Study outcomes and limitations: TCR beta V- and J-gene trimming was later associated with a missense DCLRE1C variant. In vitro, a few CMV-associated chains proved specific for CMV antigens. A later analysis showed TCR association rates differing by HLA locus, peaking at DRB1 and lowest at HLA-C.

The CDR3 contains 15 residues. The ends were cut back, 3 bases at V and 1 base at J, with 13 bases in the middle. CDR1 and CDR2 (germline): SGHNT, YYREEE (reference sequence). A remark on this clone: Its specificity is not known.

Primers: 60 Vbeta forward and 13 Jbeta reverse. Generated by immunoSEQ multiplex PCR, the TCRdb table keeps only in-frame clones and is missing some. The sample includes 70,000 or so clones. The rearrangement uses TRBV5-4 and TRBJ1-1, with D perhaps matching TRBD1 (6 bases). The TCR comes from a boy aged 10-17 years in good health and CMV-seronegative. The sequenced material came from PBMCs. CDR3 loop: CASSSWDKKNTEAFF. The CDR3 DNA is TGTGCCAGCAGCTCTTGGGACAAAAAGAACACTGAAGCTTTCTTT.